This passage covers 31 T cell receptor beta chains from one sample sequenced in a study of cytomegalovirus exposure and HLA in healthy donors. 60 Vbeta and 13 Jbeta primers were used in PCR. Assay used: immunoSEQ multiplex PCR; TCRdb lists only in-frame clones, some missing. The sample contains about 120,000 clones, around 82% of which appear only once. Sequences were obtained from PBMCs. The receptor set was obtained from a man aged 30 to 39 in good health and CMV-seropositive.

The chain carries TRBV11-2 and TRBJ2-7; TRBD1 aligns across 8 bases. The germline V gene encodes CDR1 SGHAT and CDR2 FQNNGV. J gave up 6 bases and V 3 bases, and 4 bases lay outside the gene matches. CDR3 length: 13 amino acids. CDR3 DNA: TGTGCCAGCAGCTTGGACAGGGTGGGCGAGCAGTACTTC. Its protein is CASSLDRVGEQYF.

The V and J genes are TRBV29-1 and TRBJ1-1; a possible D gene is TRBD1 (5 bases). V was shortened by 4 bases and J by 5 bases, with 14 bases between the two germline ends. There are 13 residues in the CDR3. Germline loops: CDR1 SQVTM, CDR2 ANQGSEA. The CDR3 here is CSVAGGVWTEAFF. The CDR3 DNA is TGCAGCGTTGCGGGGGGAGTTTGGACTGAAGCTTTCTTT.

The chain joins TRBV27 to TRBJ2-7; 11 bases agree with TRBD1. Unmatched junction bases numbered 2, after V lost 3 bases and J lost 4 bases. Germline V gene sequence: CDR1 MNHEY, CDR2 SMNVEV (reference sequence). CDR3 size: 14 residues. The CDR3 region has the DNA TGTGCCAGCAGTTTGGGACAGGGGGAATACGAGCAGTACTTC. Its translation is CASSLGQGEYEQYF.

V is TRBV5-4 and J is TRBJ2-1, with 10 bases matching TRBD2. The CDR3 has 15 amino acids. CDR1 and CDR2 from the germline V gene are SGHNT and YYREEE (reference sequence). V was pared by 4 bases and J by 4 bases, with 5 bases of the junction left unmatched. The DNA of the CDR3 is TGTGCCAGCAGCCCCCGGACTAGCGGATACAATGAGCAGTTCTTC. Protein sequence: CASSPRTSGYNEQFF.

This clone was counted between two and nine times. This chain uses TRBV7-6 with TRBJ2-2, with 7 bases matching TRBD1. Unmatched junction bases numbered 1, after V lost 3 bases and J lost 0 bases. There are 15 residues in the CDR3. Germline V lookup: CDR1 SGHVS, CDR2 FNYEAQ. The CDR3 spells CASSLTGPNTGELFF. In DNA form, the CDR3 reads TGTGCCAGCAGCTTGACAGGGCCGAACACCGGGGAGCTGTTTTTT. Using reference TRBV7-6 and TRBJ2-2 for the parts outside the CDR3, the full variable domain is GAGVSQSPRYKVTKRGQDVALRCDPISGHVSLYWYRQALGQGPEFLTYFNYEAQQDKSGLPNDRFSAERPEGSISTLTIQRTEQRDSAMYRCASSLTGPNTGELFFGEGSRLTVL.

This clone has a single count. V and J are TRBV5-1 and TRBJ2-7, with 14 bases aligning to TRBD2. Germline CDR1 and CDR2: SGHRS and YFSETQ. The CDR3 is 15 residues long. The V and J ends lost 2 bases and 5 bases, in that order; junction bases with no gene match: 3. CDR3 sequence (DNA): TGCGCCAGCAGCTTACCGGGACTAGCGGGAGACGAGCAGTACTTC. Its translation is CASSLPGLAGDEQYF.

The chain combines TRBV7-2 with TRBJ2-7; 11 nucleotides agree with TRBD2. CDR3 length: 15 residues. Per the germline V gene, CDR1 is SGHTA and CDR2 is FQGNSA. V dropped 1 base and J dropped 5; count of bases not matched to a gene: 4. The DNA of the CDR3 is TGTGCCAGCAGCTTAGTACTAGCGGGAGCCAACGAGCAGTACTTC. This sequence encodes CASSLVLAGANEQYF.

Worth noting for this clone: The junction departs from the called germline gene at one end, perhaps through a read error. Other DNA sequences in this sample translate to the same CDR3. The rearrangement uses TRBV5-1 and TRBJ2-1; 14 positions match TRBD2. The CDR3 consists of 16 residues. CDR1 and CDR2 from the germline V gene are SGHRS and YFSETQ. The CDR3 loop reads CASSLGTSGSSHEQFF. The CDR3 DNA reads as TGCGCCAGTAGCTTGGGGACTAGCGGGAGCTCCCATGAGCAGTTCTTC.

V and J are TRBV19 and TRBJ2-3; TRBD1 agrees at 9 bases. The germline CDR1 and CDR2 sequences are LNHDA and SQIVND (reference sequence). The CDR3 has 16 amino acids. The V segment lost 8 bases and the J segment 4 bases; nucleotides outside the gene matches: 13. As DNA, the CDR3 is TGTGCCAGTGTCCAACGGCGGACAGGGGCCGCAGATACGCAGTATTTT. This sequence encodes CASVQRRTGAADTQYF.

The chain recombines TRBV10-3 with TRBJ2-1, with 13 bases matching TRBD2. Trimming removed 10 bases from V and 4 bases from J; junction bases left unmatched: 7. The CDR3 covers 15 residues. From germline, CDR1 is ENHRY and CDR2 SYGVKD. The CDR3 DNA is TGTGCCAGCCGGACTAGCGGGAGTAATTACAATGAGCAGTTCTTC. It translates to CASRTSGSNYNEQFF.

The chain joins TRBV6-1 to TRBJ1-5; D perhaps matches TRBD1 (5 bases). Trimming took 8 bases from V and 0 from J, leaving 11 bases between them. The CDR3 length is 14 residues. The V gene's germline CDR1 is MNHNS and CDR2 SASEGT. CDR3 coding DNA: TGTGCCAGCCTTAGACAGCATAGCAATCAGCCCCAGCATTTT. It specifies CASLRQHSNQPQHF.

Here the CDR3 reads CASSPQGATGELFF. CDR3 sequence (DNA): TGTGCCAGTAGTCCCCAGGGGGCGACTGGGGAGCTGTTTTTT. V and J are TRBV19 and TRBJ2-2; 8 bases are a match to TRBD1. In germline, CDR1 is LNHDA, CDR2 SQIVND (reference sequence). This CDR3 region has 14 residues. Trimming cost V 5 bases and J 8 bases; bases outside gene matches: 7.

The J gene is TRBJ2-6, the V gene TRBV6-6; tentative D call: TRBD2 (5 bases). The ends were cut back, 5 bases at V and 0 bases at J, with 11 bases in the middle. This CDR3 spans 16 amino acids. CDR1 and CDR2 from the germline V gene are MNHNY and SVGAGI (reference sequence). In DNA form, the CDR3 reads TGTGCCAGCAGTCCAGGACGGGACTCTGGGGCCAACGTCCTGACTTTC. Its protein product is CASSPGRDSGANVLTF.

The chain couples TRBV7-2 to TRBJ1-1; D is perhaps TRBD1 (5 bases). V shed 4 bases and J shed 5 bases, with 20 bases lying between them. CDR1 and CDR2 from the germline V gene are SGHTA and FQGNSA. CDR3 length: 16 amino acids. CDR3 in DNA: TGTGCCAGCAGCTCCCAATCGGGGGGGGTTGGGACTGAAGCTTTCTTT. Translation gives CASSSQSGGVGTEAFF.

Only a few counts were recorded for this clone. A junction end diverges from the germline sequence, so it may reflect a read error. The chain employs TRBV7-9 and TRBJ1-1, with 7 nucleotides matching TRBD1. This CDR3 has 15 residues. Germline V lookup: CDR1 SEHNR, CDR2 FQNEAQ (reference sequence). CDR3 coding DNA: TGTTCCAGCAGCTTTAGGGGGACAGAGAACACTGAAGCTTTCTTT. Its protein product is CSSSFRGTENTEAFF.

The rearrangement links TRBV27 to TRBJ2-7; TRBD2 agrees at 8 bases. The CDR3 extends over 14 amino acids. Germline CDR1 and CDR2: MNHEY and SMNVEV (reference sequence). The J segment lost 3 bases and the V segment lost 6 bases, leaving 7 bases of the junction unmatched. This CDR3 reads CASRRGLVNYEQYF. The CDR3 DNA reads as TGTGCCAGCAGGCGGGGACTAGTTAACTACGAGCAGTACTTC.

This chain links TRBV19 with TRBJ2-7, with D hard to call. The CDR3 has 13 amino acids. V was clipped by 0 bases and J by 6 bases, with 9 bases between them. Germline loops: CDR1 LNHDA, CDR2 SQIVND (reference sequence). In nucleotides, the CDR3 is TGTGCCAGTAGTATAGATGGTGCGCGCGAGCAGTACTTC. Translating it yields CASSIDGAREQYF.

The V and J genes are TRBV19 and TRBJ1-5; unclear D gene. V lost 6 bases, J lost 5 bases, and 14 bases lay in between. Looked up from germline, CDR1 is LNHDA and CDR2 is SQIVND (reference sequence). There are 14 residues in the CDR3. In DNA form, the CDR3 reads TGTGCCAGTAGCCCACGGAGGGCTGATCAGCCCCAGCATTTT. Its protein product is CASSPRRADQPQHF.

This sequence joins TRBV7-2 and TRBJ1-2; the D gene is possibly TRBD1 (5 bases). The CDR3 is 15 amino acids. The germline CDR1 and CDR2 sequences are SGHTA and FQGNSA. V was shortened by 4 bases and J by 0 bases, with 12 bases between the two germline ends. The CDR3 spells CASSYKTDTNYGYTF. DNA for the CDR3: TGTGCCAGCAGCTATAAGACAGACACTAACTATGGCTACACCTTC.

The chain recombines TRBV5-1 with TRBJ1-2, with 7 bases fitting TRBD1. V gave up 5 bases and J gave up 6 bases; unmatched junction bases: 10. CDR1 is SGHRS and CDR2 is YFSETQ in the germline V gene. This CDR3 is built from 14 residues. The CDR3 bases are TGCGCCAGCAGTCCTGGCCTCGGGACAGATGGCTACACCTTC. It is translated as CASSPGLGTDGYTF.

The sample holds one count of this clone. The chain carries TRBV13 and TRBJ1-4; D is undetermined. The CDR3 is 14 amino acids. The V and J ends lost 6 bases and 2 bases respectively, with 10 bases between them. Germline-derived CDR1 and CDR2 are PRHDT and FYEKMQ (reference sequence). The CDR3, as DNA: TGTGCCAGCAGTCGGGGAGGGACTAATGAAAAACTGTTTTTT. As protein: CASSRGGTNEKLFF. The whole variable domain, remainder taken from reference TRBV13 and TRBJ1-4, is AAGVIQSPRHLIKEKRETATLKCYPIPRHDTVYWYQQGPGQDPQFLISFYEKMQSDKGSIPDRFSAQQFSDYHSELNMSSLELGDSALYFCASSRGGTNEKLFFGSGTQLSVL.

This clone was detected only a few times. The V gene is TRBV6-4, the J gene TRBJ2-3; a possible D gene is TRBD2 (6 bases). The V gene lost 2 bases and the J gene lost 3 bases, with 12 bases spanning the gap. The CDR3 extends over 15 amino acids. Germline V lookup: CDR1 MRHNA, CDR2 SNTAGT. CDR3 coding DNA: TGTGCCAGCAGTGACGGACTCGGGGGTACAGATACGCAGTATTTT. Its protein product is CASSDGLGGTDTQYF.

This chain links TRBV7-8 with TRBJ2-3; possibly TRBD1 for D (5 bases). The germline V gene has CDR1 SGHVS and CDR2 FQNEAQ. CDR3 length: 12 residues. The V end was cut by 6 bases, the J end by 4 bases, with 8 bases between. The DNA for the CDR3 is TGTGCCAGCAGTTCCAGGGCAGATACGCAGTATTTT. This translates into CASSSRADTQYF.

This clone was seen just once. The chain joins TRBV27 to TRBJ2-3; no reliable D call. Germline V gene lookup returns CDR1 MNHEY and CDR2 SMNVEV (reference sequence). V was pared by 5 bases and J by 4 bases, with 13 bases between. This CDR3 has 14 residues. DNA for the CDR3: TGTGCCAGCAGTGGGCCGCCCGGCCCAGATACGCAGTATTTT. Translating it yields CASSGPPGPDTQYF.

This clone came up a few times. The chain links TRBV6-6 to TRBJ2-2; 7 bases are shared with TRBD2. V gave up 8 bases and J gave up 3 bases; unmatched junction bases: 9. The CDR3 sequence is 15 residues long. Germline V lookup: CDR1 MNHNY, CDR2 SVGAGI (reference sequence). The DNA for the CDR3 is TGTGCCAGCTCGGGCGGGAGACCCTACACCGGGGAGCTGTTTTTT. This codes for CASSGGRPYTGELFF.

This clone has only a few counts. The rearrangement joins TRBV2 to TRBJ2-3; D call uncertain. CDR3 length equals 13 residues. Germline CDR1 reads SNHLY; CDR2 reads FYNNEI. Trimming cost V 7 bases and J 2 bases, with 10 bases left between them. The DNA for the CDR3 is TGTGCCAGCAAGCGAACTACCACAGATACGCAGTATTTT. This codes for CASKRTTTDTQYF.

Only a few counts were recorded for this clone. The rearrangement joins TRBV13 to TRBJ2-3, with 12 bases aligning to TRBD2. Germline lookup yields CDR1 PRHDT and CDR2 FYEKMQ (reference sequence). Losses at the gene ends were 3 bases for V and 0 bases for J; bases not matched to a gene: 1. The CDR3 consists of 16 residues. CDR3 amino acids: CASSFGLAGSTDTQYF. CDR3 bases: TGTGCCAGCAGCTTCGGACTAGCGGGAAGCACAGATACGCAGTATTTT.

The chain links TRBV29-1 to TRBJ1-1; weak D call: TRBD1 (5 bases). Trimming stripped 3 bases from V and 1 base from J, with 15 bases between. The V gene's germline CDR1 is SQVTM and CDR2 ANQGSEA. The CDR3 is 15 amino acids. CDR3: CSVEFSQGENTEAFF. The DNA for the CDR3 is TGCAGCGTTGAGTTTTCGCAGGGTGAGAACACTGAAGCTTTCTTT.

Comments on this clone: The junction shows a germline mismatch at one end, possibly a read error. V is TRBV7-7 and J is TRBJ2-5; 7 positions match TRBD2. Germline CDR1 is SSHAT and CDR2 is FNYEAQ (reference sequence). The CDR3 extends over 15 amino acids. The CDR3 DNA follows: TGTGCTAGCAGCTCGGGGACGGGGAGGGCAGAGACCCAGTACTTC. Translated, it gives CASSSGTGRAETQYF.

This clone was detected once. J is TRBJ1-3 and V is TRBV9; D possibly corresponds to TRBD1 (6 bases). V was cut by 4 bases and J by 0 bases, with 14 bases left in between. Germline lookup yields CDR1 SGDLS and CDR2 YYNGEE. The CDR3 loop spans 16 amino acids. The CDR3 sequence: CASSFRGQLSGNTIYF. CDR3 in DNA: TGTGCCAGCAGCTTCCGAGGACAGCTCTCTGGAAACACCATATATTTT.

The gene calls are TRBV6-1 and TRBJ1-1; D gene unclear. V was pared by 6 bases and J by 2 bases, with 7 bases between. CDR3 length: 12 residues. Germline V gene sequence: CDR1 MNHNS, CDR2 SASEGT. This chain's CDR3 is CASRTANTEAFF. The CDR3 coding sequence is TGTGCCAGCAGGACTGCAAACACTGAAGCTTTCTTT.